Following are 29 T cell receptor beta chains from one sample sequenced in a study of OX40 agonist ivuxolimab in advanced cancers. Sequencing used immunoSEQ multiplex PCR; TCRdb keeps in-frame clones, though not all of them. The sample has about 79,000 clones, about 91% seen once. The source material was CD4+ or CD8+ T cells sorted from blood, sampled in a trial of the OX40 agonist ivuxolimab. These receptors were obtained from an adult with an advanced solid tumor such as melanoma, head and neck, liver or kidney cancer.

This rearrangement joins TRBV18 to TRBJ1-2; maybe TRBD1 (5 bases). The CDR3 covers 14 residues. V lost 2 bases and J 6 bases, leaving 13 bases between the germline ends. Germline assignment: CDR1 KGHSH and CDR2 LQKENI. Here the CDR3 reads CASSPTQTVDGYTF. CDR3 nucleotides: TGTGCCAGCTCACCAACCCAGACAGTTGATGGCTACACCTTC.

The sample holds a few counts of this clone. This chain joins TRBV5-6 and TRBJ1-5; 10 nucleotides match TRBD1. Trimming at V came to 3 bases and at J to 6 bases, leaving 3 bases not matched to a gene. Germline loops: CDR1 SGHDT, CDR2 YYEEEE. This CDR3 contains 14 residues. DNA for the CDR3: TGTGCCAGCAGCTCCCGGACAGGGGGTCAGCCCCAGCATTTT. It specifies CASSSRTGGQPQHF.

This chain links TRBV6-1 with TRBJ1-5; unclear D gene. V lost 0 bases and J 9 bases, leaving 9 bases between the germline ends. Germline V gene data show CDR1 as MNHNS and CDR2 as SASEGT. This CDR3 spans 13 amino acids. The CDR3 here is CASSEAPSVPQHF. In DNA form, the CDR3 reads TGTGCCAGCAGTGAAGCCCCTTCGGTGCCCCAGCATTTT.

This chain connects TRBV15 to TRBJ2-7; TRBD1 agrees at 7 bases. The V and J ends lost 3 bases and 2 bases, in that order; junction bases with no gene match: 4. The CDR3 sequence is 14 residues long. Germline V lookup: CDR1 LNHNV, CDR2 YYDKDF (reference sequence). The CDR3 DNA follows: TGTGCCACCAGCAGTGTCGACAGGGCCTACGAGCAGTACTTC. Translated, it gives CATSSVDRAYEQYF.

The chain uses TRBV6-7 and TRBJ2-1; 8 bases align to TRBD1. Being an ORF, TRBV6-7 has a function that is uncertain. V lost 6 bases and J lost 2; bases outside the gene matches: 6. The CDR3 is 15 amino acids. The CDR3 bases are TGTGCCAGCAGACCTGACAGGGGACCCTACAATGAGCAGTTCTTC. It is translated as CASRPDRGPYNEQFF.

The rearrangement uses TRBV5-1 and TRBJ2-3, with D possibly TRBD2 on 5 matching bases. V was shortened by 0 bases and J by 8 bases, with 10 bases between the two germline ends. Germline loops: CDR1 SGHRS, CDR2 YFSETQ. The CDR3 extends over 13 amino acids. The chain's CDR3 is CASSLDLAATQYF. DNA of the CDR3: TGCGCCAGCAGCTTGGATCTAGCTGCTACGCAGTATTTT.

The J gene is TRBJ2-1, the V gene TRBV7-2; 11 bases align to TRBD2. V lost 1 base to trimming and J lost 6 bases; unmatched junction nucleotides: 2. The CDR3 is 15 residues long. Germline CDR1 is SGHTA and CDR2 is FQGNSA. As DNA, the CDR3 is TGTGCCAGCAGCTTAGGTAGCGGGAGGGGCAATGAGCAGTTCTTC. This codes for CASSLGSGRGNEQFF.

The DNA for the CDR3 is TGTGCCAGCAGTTCTCAGGGACTTTCCTACAATGAGCAGTTCTTC. Its translation is CASSSQGLSYNEQFF. This rearrangement joins TRBV27 to TRBJ2-1; D is perhaps TRBD2 (6 bases). The CDR3 loop spans 15 amino acids. Germline lookup yields CDR1 MNHEY and CDR2 SMNVEV (reference sequence). Trimming shortened V by 4 bases and J by 1 base, and 11 bases separated the two germline ends.

V and J are TRBV6-5 and TRBJ2-1; D ambiguous. Germline CDR1 is MNHEY and CDR2 is SVGAGI. This CDR3 comprises 10 residues. V was pared by 6 bases and J by 6 bases, with 3 bases between. CDR3 in amino acids: CASSRNEQFF. Here the CDR3 DNA reads TGTGCCAGCAGCCGCAATGAGCAGTTCTTC.

The rearrangement links TRBV27 to TRBJ1-5, with D tentatively TRBD1 (5 bases). V lost 3 bases and J lost 2, with 11 bases in between. Per germline, CDR1 MNHEY and CDR2 SMNVEV (reference sequence). CDR3 length equals 15 residues. CDR3 residues: CASSFPTEGNQPQHF. The CDR3 DNA reads TGTGCCAGCAGTTTCCCGACAGAGGGCAATCAGCCCCAGCATTTT.

The chain carries TRBV6-1 and TRBJ2-3; D uncertain. The CDR3 has 13 amino acids. The V end was cut by 7 bases, the J end by 2 bases, with 10 bases between. The germline V gene has CDR1 MNHNS and CDR2 SASEGT. The CDR3 is CASIQDPTDTQYF. The DNA of the CDR3 is TGTGCCAGCATCCAGGACCCCACAGATACGCAGTATTTT.

This chain connects TRBV18 to TRBJ2-7, with a possible D match to TRBD1 (5 bases). This CDR3 spans 13 amino acids. Trimming took 5 bases from V and 1 from J, leaving 9 bases between them. The V gene's germline CDR1 is KGHSH and CDR2 LQKENI. For the CDR3, the DNA is TGTGCCAGCTCAAACCCAGGGTCCTACGAGCAGTACTTC. Its protein is CASSNPGSYEQYF. Supplemented by reference TRBV18 and TRBJ2-7, the full variable domain reads NAGVMQNPRHLVRRRGQEARLRCSPMKGHSHVYWYRQLPEEGLKFMVYLQKENIIDESGMPKERFSAEFPKEGPSILRIQQVVRGDSAAYFCASSNPGSYEQYFGPGTRLTVT.

This chain links TRBV14 with TRBJ1-1; D uncertain. The CDR3 extends over 13 amino acids. Trimming took 6 bases from V and 5 from J, leaving 13 bases between them. Germline values: CDR1 SGHDN, CDR2 FVKESK. Written as DNA, the CDR3 is TGTGCCAGCAGATCTCGGCGGGAGACTGAAGCTTTCTTT. Translation gives CASRSRRETEAFF.

This chain joins TRBV6-1 and TRBJ1-5; 10 nucleotides agree with TRBD1. The CDR3 sequence is 15 residues long. Germline lookup yields CDR1 MNHNS and CDR2 SASEGT. After removal of 6 bases from V and 5 bases from J, the junction contained 7 bases not matched to a gene. CDR3 coding DNA: TGTGCCAGCAGAGACAGGGGGCCCCATTATCAGCCCCAGCATTTT. It yields the protein CASRDRGPHYQPQHF.

As to this clone: The sample holds other DNA sequences that translate to the same CDR3. CDR3 bases: TGCGCCAGCAGCCTCGAGGGGGAGACCCAGTACTTC. As protein: CASSLEGETQYF. The chain recombines TRBV5-1 with TRBJ2-5, with D perhaps being TRBD1 or TRBD2 (5 bases each). Looked up from germline, CDR1 is SGHRS and CDR2 is YFSETQ. V was clipped by 4 bases and J by 5 bases, with 9 bases between them. The CDR3 covers 12 residues.

This clone was counted between two and nine times. The gene calls are TRBV6-1 and TRBJ2-7, with D uncertain. V was pared by 5 bases and J by 4 bases, with 15 bases between. The CDR3 covers 14 residues. Germline values: CDR1 MNHNS, CDR2 SASEGT. The CDR3 spells CASSSPVGPYEQYF. The CDR3 nucleotides are TGTGCCAGCAGTTCCCCGGTAGGGCCTTACGAGCAGTACTTC.

This chain connects TRBV29-1 to TRBJ1-1; D not resolved. This CDR3 comprises 12 residues. The V gene's germline CDR1 is SQVTM and CDR2 ANQGSEA. V was pared by 3 bases and J by 10 bases, with 15 bases between. The CDR3 sequence: CSVEEGGEGAFF. In nucleotides, the CDR3 is TGCAGCGTTGAGGAGGGCGGGGAGGGAGCTTTCTTT.

The rearrangement joins TRBV2 to TRBJ1-2, with D maybe TRBD1 (6 bases). Trimming shortened V by 5 bases and J by 4 bases, and 11 bases separated the two germline ends. CDR1 SNHLY and CDR2 FYNNEI come from the germline V gene. The CDR3 consists of 13 residues. The CDR3 coding sequence is TGTGCCAGCAGTTCCGAGGACAGCTATGGCTACACCTTC. Translation: CASSSEDSYGYTF.

This clone was detected once. The chain combines TRBV28 with TRBJ2-3; D may be TRBD1 or TRBD2 (5 bases each). CDR3 length: 15 residues. V shed 5 bases and J shed 2 bases, with 14 bases lying between them. Germline-derived CDR1 and CDR2 are MDHEN and SYDVKM. CDR3 residues: CASSTGTDFTDTQYF. CDR3 DNA: TGTGCCAGCAGTACTGGGACGGACTTCACAGATACGCAGTATTTT.

The V and J genes are TRBV28 and TRBJ2-7; D ambiguous. Germline CDR1 reads MDHEN; CDR2 reads SYDVKM. Trimming stripped 6 bases from V and 1 base from J, with 7 bases between. This CDR3 is built from 12 residues. CDR3 sequence: CASRGWSYEQYF. As DNA, the CDR3 is TGTGCCAGCAGAGGATGGTCCTACGAGCAGTACTTC.

The chain uses TRBV7-3 and TRBJ1-5, with D possibly matching TRBD1 (5 bases). The V end was cut by 4 bases, the J end by 7 bases, with 11 bases between. Germline V gene data show CDR1 as SGHTA and CDR2 as FQGTGA. The CDR3 has 13 residues. This CDR3 reads CASSWGVGQPQHF. The CDR3 coding sequence is TGTGCCAGCAGCTGGGGGGTTGGGCAGCCCCAGCATTTT.

The chain is built from TRBV9 and TRBJ2-7, with 8 bases matching TRBD2. J gave up 5 bases and V 2 bases, and 9 bases lay outside the gene matches. CDR1 and CDR2 (germline): SGDLS, YYNGEE. CDR3 length: 15 amino acids. The CDR3 DNA follows: TGTGCCAGCAGCGTGGCCCCAGCGGGAGAAAACGAGCAGTACTTC. This gives the protein CASSVAPAGENEQYF. Full variable domain (missing parts from reference TRBV9 and TRBJ2-7): DSGVTQTPKHLITATGQRVTLRCSPRSGDLSVYWYQQSLDQGLQFLIQYYNGEERAKGNILERFSAQQFPDLHSELNLSSLELGDSALYFCASSVAPAGENEQYFGPGTRLTVT.

The gene calls are TRBV30 and TRBJ2-5; 12 nucleotides agree with TRBD2. The CDR3 covers 16 residues. CDR1 is GTSNPN, CDR2 SVGIG, per germline (reference sequence). With V trimmed by 1 base and J by 1 base, 4 bases remained unmatched. The CDR3 DNA reads TGTGCCTGGAGTGCAGGACTAGCGGGGATCCAAGAGACCCAGTACTTC. Protein product: CAWSAGLAGIQETQYF.

The gene calls are TRBV30 and TRBJ1-1; unclear D gene. This CDR3 comprises 13 residues. Germline CDR1 and CDR2: GTSNPN and SVGIG (reference sequence). The V gene lost 0 bases and the J gene lost 5 bases, with 10 bases spanning the gap. CDR3 loop: CAWSVSYGTEAFF. The CDR3 nucleotides are TGTGCCTGGAGTGTATCATATGGGACTGAAGCTTTCTTT.

J is TRBJ2-7 and V is TRBV28; no firm D call. The CDR3 loop spans 12 amino acids. Trimming stripped 3 bases from V and 0 bases from J, with 3 bases between. Germline V gene sequence: CDR1 MDHEN, CDR2 SYDVKM. CDR3 region: CASSFPSYEQYF. CDR3 bases: TGTGCCAGCAGTTTCCCCTCCTACGAGCAGTACTTC.

V usage is TRBV2 and J usage is TRBJ1-1; no clear D. Germline CDR1 SNHLY, CDR2 FYNNEI. CDR3 length equals 13 residues. V dropped 3 bases and J dropped 3 bases, with 8 bases sitting between them. This CDR3 reads CASSDWGDTEAFF. In DNA form, the CDR3 reads TGTGCCAGCAGTGATTGGGGTGACACTGAAGCTTTCTTT.

The rearrangement uses TRBV7-3 and TRBJ2-3, with unresolved D. There are 15 residues in the CDR3. Germline V gives CDR1 SGHTA, CDR2 FQGTGA. V was shortened by 0 bases and J by 1 base, with 8 bases between the two germline ends. DNA of the CDR3: TGTGCCAGCAGCTTAACACCCAGCCGCACAGATACGCAGTATTTT. It encodes CASSLTPSRTDTQYF.

V gene TRBV18 combines with J gene TRBJ2-7; D ambiguous. CDR3 length: 14 amino acids. V lost 2 bases and J lost 0, with 8 bases in between. Germline V gives CDR1 KGHSH, CDR2 LQKENI. CDR3 nucleotides: TGTGCCAGCTCACCAGTGGCTTCCTCCTACGAGCAGTACTTC. It encodes CASSPVASSYEQYF.

The chain links TRBV18 to TRBJ2-7; 9 nucleotides agree with TRBD1. The trim removed 4 bases at V and 2 bases at J, leaving 6 bases unmatched. Germline CDR1 is KGHSH and CDR2 is LQKENI. The CDR3 is 15 amino acids. CDR3 nucleotide sequence: TGTGCCAGCTCACTTCGACAGGGGGGGCCCTACGAGCAGTACTTC. Its protein is CASSLRQGGPYEQYF.